In this sample, the clone carrying this T cell receptor (beta chain) turned up a few times. The target antigen is unknown. The CDR3 is 18 amino acids. Germline loops: CDR1 MDHEN, CDR2 SYDVKM. After removal of 5 bases from V and 0 bases from J, the junction contained 8 bases not matched to a gene. This sample is part of a study of response to subunit inactivated influenza vaccine. From the RT-PCR reads, TCRdb called clonotypes with MiXCR, one entry per CDR3 protein. The sample comprises about 650,000 distinct CDR3 sequences, 15% to 19% of which are singletons, and under 14% rests with the top ten. Study results and caveats: The authors offered the suggestion that each seasonal influenza vaccination recruits few new T cells.

The chain recombines TRBV28 with TRBJ2-6; TRBD1 aligns across 9 bases. The origin of this receptor is a man aged 50-59 years who received an inactivated influenza vaccine. This specimen consisted of PBMCs from blood, obtained about 13 days after vaccination. The CDR3 is CASSRLGQGLSGANVLTF. CDR3 nucleotide sequence: TGTGCCAGCAGTCGTTTGGGACAGGGCCTCTCTGGGGCCAACGTCCTGACTTTC. Complete variable domain (other parts from reference TRBV28 and TRBJ2-6): DVKVTQSSRYLVKRTGEKVFLECVQDMDHENMFWYRQDPGLGLRLIYFSYDVKMKEKGDIPEGYSVSREKKERFSLILESASTNQTSMYLCASSRLGQGLSGANVLTFGAGSRLTVL.